The 15 T cell receptor beta chains below come from one sample, sequenced in a study of blood T cell repertoires in COVID-19. Sequencing was performed with immunoSEQ multiplex PCR; in TCRdb, only in-frame clones are kept and a portion is missing. Counted here are approximately 220,000 clones, roughly 84% occurring once; the ten biggest clones make up under 30%. The sequenced sample was peripheral blood. The receptor set was obtained from a man aged 40-49 years with acute or convalescent COVID-19.

This chain joins TRBV7-2 and TRBJ2-2, with a weak D call TRBD1 (6 bases). The CDR3 has 13 residues. Trimming cost V 5 bases and J 7 bases, with 11 bases left between them. The germline V gene has CDR1 SGHTA and CDR2 FQGNSA. CDR3 in amino acids: CASSEDSIGELFF. CDR3 in DNA: TGTGCCAGCAGCGAGGACAGCATCGGGGAGCTGTTTTTT.

The rearrangement uses TRBV12-1 and TRBJ2-7; the table names TRBD1, a call not compared with the DNA. TRBV12-1 is marked as a pseudogene. This CDR3 contains 14 residues. The CDR3 loop is CADTLGAPSYEQYF. The DNA for the CDR3 is TGTGCCGACACCCTCGGTGCCCCCTCCTACGAGCAGTACTTC.

The chain combines TRBV5-4 with TRBJ2-7, with D uncertain. This CDR3 has 14 amino acids. CDR1 is SGHNT, CDR2 YYREEE, per germline (reference sequence). The ends were cut back, 0 bases at V and 7 bases at J, with 14 bases in the middle. In DNA, the CDR3 is TGTGCCAGCAGCTTGGTGGGTAGTCCGAGGGAGCAGTACTTC. The encoded protein is CASSLVGSPREQYF.

The genes are TRBV5-1 and TRBJ2-2; 8 positions agree with TRBD1. Per the germline V gene, CDR1 is SGHRS and CDR2 is YFSETQ. V shed 4 bases and J 3 bases; nucleotides not matched to a gene: 5. CDR3 length: 15 residues. The CDR3 protein is CASSLKQGDTGELFF. CDR3 bases: TGCGCCAGCAGCCTCAAACAGGGGGACACCGGGGAGCTGTTTTTT.

This chain joins TRBV15 and TRBJ1-1, with TRBD1 identical over 7 bases. The CDR3 is 17 residues long. V shed 0 bases, J shed 0 bases, and the junction held 7 bases outside the gene matches. The germline V gene encodes CDR1 LNHNV and CDR2 YYDKDF (reference sequence). The CDR3 loop is CATSRDSRTGVNTEAFF. The CDR3 bases are TGTGCCACCAGCAGAGATTCCCGGACAGGCGTGAACACTGAAGCTTTCTTT.

The V gene is TRBV11-2, the J gene TRBJ1-1; 7 nucleotides agree with TRBD1. Losses at the gene ends were 4 bases for V and 6 bases for J; bases not matched to a gene: 5. Per the germline V gene, CDR1 is SGHAT and CDR2 is FQNNGV. This CDR3 has 13 residues. The CDR3 sequence is CASSSLTGSEAFF. The CDR3 bases are TGTGCCAGCAGCTCACTGACAGGGTCTGAAGCTTTCTTT.

This chain joins TRBV5-4 and TRBJ2-7; 14 bases map to TRBD2. Unmatched junction bases numbered 8, after V lost 3 bases and J lost 0 bases. The CDR3 consists of 18 residues. CDR1 is SGHNT, CDR2 YYREEE, per germline (reference sequence). The CDR3 here is CASSSAPGLAGASYEQYF. The CDR3 nucleotides are TGTGCCAGCAGCTCCGCTCCGGGACTAGCGGGGGCCTCCTACGAGCAGTACTTC.

CDR3 protein: CASSLDGTGVSEAFF. For the CDR3, the DNA is TGCGCCAGCAGCTTGGACGGGACGGGAGTATCCGAAGCTTTCTTT. V gene TRBV5-1 combines with J gene TRBJ1-1, with D possibly being TRBD1 (5 bases). This CDR3 has 15 amino acids. With 0 bases removed from V and 8 bases from J, the gap between germline ends came to 17 bases. Germline lookup yields CDR1 SGHRS and CDR2 YFSETQ.

V gene TRBV30 combines with J gene TRBJ2-3; 7 bases fit TRBD1. Germline CDR1 is GTSNPN and CDR2 is SVGIG (reference sequence). The CDR3 consists of 13 residues. After removal of 3 bases from V and 6 bases from J, the junction contained 6 bases not matched to a gene. The CDR3 loop is CAWSETGWDTQYF. In DNA, the CDR3 is TGTGCCTGGAGCGAGACAGGGTGGGATACGCAGTATTTT.

V gene TRBV2 combines with J gene TRBJ1-1, with TRBD1 matching 7 bases. Germline V gives CDR1 SNHLY, CDR2 FYNNEI. With V trimmed by 4 bases and J by 1 base, 3 bases remained unmatched. CDR3 length equals 14 residues. The CDR3 nucleotides are TGTGCCAGCAGTGGGGGGGACAGGAACACTGAAGCTTTCTTT. Its protein is CASSGGDRNTEAFF.

V and J are TRBV20-1 and TRBJ2-5; 7 bases map to TRBD2. The CDR3 consists of 11 residues. CDR1 and CDR2 from the germline V gene are DFQATT and SNEGSKA (reference sequence). CDR3 in DNA: TGCAGCGTCCCGGGGGGAGAGACCCAGTACTTC. As protein: CSVPGGETQYF.

This chain links TRBV7-2 with TRBJ2-1, with 14 bases matching TRBD2. In germline, CDR1 is SGHTA, CDR2 FQGNSA. J lost 7 bases, V lost 7 bases, and 6 bases had no gene match. This CDR3 comprises 15 residues. The CDR3 DNA follows: TGTGCCAGCACCCCAGGGACTAGCGGGAGTAATGAGCAGTTCTTC. It codes for CASTPGTSGSNEQFF.

The rearrangement joins TRBV27 to TRBJ2-5; 7 bases align to TRBD1. After removal of 6 bases from V and 4 bases from J, the junction contained 8 bases not matched to a gene. This CDR3 spans 14 amino acids. Germline lookup yields CDR1 MNHEY and CDR2 SMNVEV (reference sequence). The CDR3, as DNA: TGTGCCAGCAGAACAACAAGGGGGCCAGAGACCCAGTACTTC. It is translated as CASRTTRGPETQYF.

V and J are TRBV5-5 and TRBJ1-2; TRBD1 is a possible D gene (5 bases). There are 15 residues in the CDR3. Germline values: CDR1 SGHKS, CDR2 YYEKEE (reference sequence). Trimming cost V 0 bases and J 6 bases, with 15 bases left between them. This chain's CDR3 is CASSLAGGTPHGYTF. In DNA form, the CDR3 reads TGTGCCAGCAGCTTGGCCGGAGGGACCCCACATGGCTACACCTTC.

This sequence joins TRBV5-1 and TRBJ2-1; TRBD1 aligns across 7 bases. This CDR3 is 13 amino acids long. Trimming removed 4 bases from V and 9 bases from J; junction bases left unmatched: 7. In germline, CDR1 is SGHRS, CDR2 YFSETQ. The CDR3 coding sequence is TGCGCCAGCAGCGTCACAGGGGTTTTTGAGCAGTTCTTC. Its translation: CASSVTGVFEQFF.